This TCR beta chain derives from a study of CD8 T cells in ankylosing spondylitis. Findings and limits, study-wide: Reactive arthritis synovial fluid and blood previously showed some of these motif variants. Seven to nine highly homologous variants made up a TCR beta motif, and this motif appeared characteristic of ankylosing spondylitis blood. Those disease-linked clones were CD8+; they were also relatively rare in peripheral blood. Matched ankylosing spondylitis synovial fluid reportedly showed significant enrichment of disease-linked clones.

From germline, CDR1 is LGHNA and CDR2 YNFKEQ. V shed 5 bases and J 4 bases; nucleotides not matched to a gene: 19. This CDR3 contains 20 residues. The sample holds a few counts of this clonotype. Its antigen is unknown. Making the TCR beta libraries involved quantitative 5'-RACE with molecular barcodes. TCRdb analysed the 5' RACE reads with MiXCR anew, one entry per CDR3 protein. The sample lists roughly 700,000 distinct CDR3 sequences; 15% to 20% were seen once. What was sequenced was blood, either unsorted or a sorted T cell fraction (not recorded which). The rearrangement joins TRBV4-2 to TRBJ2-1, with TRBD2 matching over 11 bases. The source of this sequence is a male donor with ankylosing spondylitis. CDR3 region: CASSIQGAPRLAGSYNEQFF. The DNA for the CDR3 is TGTGCCAGCAGCATACAGGGGGCGCCTAGACTAGCGGGGTCTTACAATGAGCAGTTCTTC.